Following are 10 T cell receptor beta chains from one sample sequenced in a study of T cells after yellow fever vaccination. TCRdb used MiXCR to reprocess the 5' RACE reads, holding one entry per CDR3 protein. Of 300,000 to 450,000 distinct CDR3 sequences listed, roughly 7.5% were seen once; the top ten hold roughly a sixth. This sample comprised PBMCs, obtained around 45 days after the first yellow fever vaccination. These receptors originate from a young man who received the YFV17D yellow fever vaccine.

This clonotype was picked up one time. This chain connects TRBV4-3 to TRBJ2-5; the D gene is possibly TRBD1 (5 bases). V lost 0 bases, J lost 5 bases, and 19 bases lay in between. Germline CDR1 and CDR2: LGHNA and YSLEER. CDR3 length equals 17 residues. The CDR3 reads CASSQELPGQNGETQYF. The CDR3 DNA is TGCGCCAGCAGCCAAGAATTGCCAGGGCAAAACGGGGAGACCCAGTACTTC.

This clonotype turned up a few times. The gene calls are TRBV7-9 and TRBJ2-1; D is perhaps TRBD1 (6 bases). Trimming took off 6 bases at V and 4 bases at J, with 16 bases between the two ends. This CDR3 is 15 amino acids long. Germline V gives CDR1 SEHNR, CDR2 FQNEAQ (reference sequence). The CDR3 region has the DNA TGTGCCAGCAGACAACAGGGCATTGTTTACAATGAGCAGTTCTTC. Protein: CASRQQGIVYNEQFF.

This clonotype was picked up one time. This chain links TRBV7-3 with TRBJ2-3; D is ambiguous. V was clipped by 4 bases and J by 5 bases, with 10 bases between them. Per the germline V gene, CDR1 is SGHTA and CDR2 is FQGTGA. This CDR3 is built from 13 residues. The CDR3, as DNA: TGTGCCAGCAGCTCCGACTGGGGAGATACGCAGTATTTT. Its translation: CASSSDWGDTQYF.

This clonotype was detected a few times. The chain links TRBV2 to TRBJ1-1; D gene ambiguous. CDR3 length: 14 amino acids. Trimming cost V 6 bases and J 4 bases, with 15 bases left between them. The germline gives CDR1 SNHLY, CDR2 FYNNEI. The CDR3 nucleotides read TGTGCCAGCAGACGTGGGCCAGAATTCACTGAAGCTTTCTTT. The encoded protein is CASRRGPEFTEAFF.

This chain's CDR3 is CASRAEGRFYGYTF. CDR3 sequence (DNA): TGTGCCAGCCGGGCAGAGGGGCGGTTCTATGGCTACACCTTC. The chain is built from TRBV28 and TRBJ1-2; maybe TRBD1 (5 bases). Germline CDR1 MDHEN, CDR2 SYDVKM. V lost 8 bases and J lost 4, with 17 bases in between. The CDR3 contains 14 residues.

There are a few counts of this clonotype. The CDR3 is CASSQEGTGGYTF. The DNA of the CDR3 is TGCGCCAGCAGCCAAGAAGGGACAGGCGGCTACACCTTC. The chain recombines TRBV4-3 with TRBJ1-2; 8 positions match TRBD1. This CDR3 has 13 amino acids. V was clipped by 0 bases and J by 8 bases; unmatched bases: 2. Per germline, CDR1 LGHNA and CDR2 YSLEER.

This clonotype was seen only a few times. This sequence joins TRBV9 and TRBJ1-1; D call uncertain. The germline gives CDR1 SGDLS, CDR2 YYNGEE. Trimming cost V 5 bases and J 7 bases, with 12 bases left between them. The CDR3 loop spans 12 amino acids. This CDR3 reads CASSQIGSEAFF. Here the CDR3 DNA reads TGTGCCAGCAGTCAAATCGGCAGTGAAGCTTTCTTT.

This clonotype has only a few counts. J is TRBJ1-2 and V is TRBV7-2; no firm D call. With 11 bases removed from V and 4 bases from J, the gap between germline ends came to 17 bases. The CDR3 loop spans 13 amino acids. The V gene's germline CDR1 is SGHTA and CDR2 FQGNSA. CDR3 DNA sequence: TGTGCCGGCGCACCCGGGCCGAGCTATGGCTACACCTTC. This sequence encodes CAGAPGPSYGYTF.

As regards this clonotype: An end of the junction differs from the germline gene, which may be a read error. The chain recombines TRBV7-7 with TRBJ2-1; TRBD2 matches 8 bases. CDR3 length: 15 residues. Germline V CDR1 and CDR2: SSHAT, FNYEAQ (reference sequence). The CDR3 DNA reads TGTGCTAGCAGCTCCGGGAGGGGTGGTATCAATGAGCAGTTCTTC. Translating gives CASSSGRGGINEQFF.

This clonotype has just a few counts. The CDR3 DNA reads TGTGCCTCTAACCGGGGAGGCTATGGCTACACCTTC. Protein sequence: CASNRGGYGYTF. The gene calls are TRBV19 and TRBJ1-2; D unresolved. The ends were cut back, 11 bases at V and 4 bases at J, with 14 bases in the middle. The germline CDR1 and CDR2 sequences are LNHDA and SQIVND (reference sequence). CDR3 length equals 12 residues.